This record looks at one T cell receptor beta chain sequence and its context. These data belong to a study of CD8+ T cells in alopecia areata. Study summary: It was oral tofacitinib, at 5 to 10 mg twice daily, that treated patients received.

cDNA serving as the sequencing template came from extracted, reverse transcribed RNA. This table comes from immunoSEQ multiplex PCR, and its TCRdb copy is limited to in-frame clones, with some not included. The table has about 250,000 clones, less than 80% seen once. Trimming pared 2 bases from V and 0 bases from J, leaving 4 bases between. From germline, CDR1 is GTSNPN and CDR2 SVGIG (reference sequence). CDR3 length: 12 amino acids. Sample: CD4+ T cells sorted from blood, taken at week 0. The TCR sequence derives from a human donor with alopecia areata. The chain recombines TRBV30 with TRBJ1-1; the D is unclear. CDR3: CAWSHMNTEAFF. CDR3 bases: TGTGCCTGGAGTCATATGAACACTGAAGCTTTCTTT.